The TCR beta chain under discussion was sequenced for a study of cytomegalovirus exposure and HLA in healthy donors. Use of 60 Vbeta and 13 Jbeta primers characterized the PCR. TCRdb's copy holds only in-frame clones and misses some; the assay was immunoSEQ multiplex PCR. The data hold about 74,000 clones, with approximately 70% observed a single time. Germline CDR1 is MNHEY and CDR2 is SMNVEV (reference sequence). The V end lost 4 bases, the J end lost 0 bases, and 6 bases lay between the germline ends. The CDR3 has 13 residues. Study-level results: Analyses of presence and absence presupposed an approximately uniform sequencing depth across donors. Later work found that TCR association rates differed between HLA loci; DRB1 had the most and HLA-C the fewest. As a later analysis showed, a missense DCLRE1C variant was linked to trimming of TCR beta V- and J-genes.

The table lists this clone with a count of one. Its specificity is not known. The sequencing sample was made of PBMCs. J is TRBJ2-5 and V is TRBV27; D remains ambiguous. The sequence was obtained from a middle-aged woman in good health and CMV-seropositive. The chain's CDR3 is CASSSRYQETQYF. CDR3 nucleotides: TGTGCCAGCAGTTCCAGGTACCAAGAGACCCAGTACTTC.